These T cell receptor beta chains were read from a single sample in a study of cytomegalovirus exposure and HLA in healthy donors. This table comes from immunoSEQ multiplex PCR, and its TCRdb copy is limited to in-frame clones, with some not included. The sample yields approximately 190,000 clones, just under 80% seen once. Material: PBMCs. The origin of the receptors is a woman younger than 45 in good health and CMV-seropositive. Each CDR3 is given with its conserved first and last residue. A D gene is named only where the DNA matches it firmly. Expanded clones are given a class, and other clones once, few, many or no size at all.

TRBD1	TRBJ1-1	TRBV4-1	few	CASSQAQGILQAFF	TGCGCCAGCAGCCAAGCACAGGGGATACTTCAGGCTTTCTTT
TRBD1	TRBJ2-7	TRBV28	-	CASRVGDRDYEQYF	TGTGCCAGCAGAGTCGGGGACAGGGACTACGAGCAGTACTTC
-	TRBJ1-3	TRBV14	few	CASSQDQLLYGNTIYF	TGTGCCAGCAGCCAAGATCAACTCCTCTATGGAAACACCATATATTTT
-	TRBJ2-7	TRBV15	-	CATSRDLVDHYSYEQYF	TGTGCCACCAGCAGAGACCTTGTAGACCACTACTCCTACGAGCAGTACTTC
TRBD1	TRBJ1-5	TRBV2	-	CASSRRQGQHQPQHF	TGTGCCAGCAGTCGGCGACAGGGTCAACATCAGCCCCAGCATTTT
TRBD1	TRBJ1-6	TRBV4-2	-	CASSQARPRDSNSPLHF	TGTGCCAGCAGCCAAGCTCGGCCTCGGGACAGCAATTCACCCCTCCACTTT
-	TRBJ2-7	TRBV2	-	CASETGATYEQYF	TGTGCCAGCGAGACAGGAGCCACCTACGAGCAGTACTTC
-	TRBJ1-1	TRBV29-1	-	CSVEETGTEAFF	TGCAGCGTTGAGGAAACAGGCACTGAAGCTTTCTTT
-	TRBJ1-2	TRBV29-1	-	CSVVRDTKYGYTF	TGCAGCGTTGTCCGGGACACGAAGTATGGCTACACCTTC
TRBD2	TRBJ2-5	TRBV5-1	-	CASSPRTSGGETQYF	TGCGCCAGCAGCCCACGGACTAGCGGGGGTGAGACCCAGTACTTC
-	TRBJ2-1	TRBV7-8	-	CASSLLTGESSYNEQFF	TGTGCCAGCAGCTTACTTACTGGGGAGAGCTCCTACAATGAGCAGTTCTTC
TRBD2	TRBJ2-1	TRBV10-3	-	CAIMFASGNSYNEQFF	TGTGCCATCATGTTTGCTAGCGGGAACTCCTACAATGAGCAGTTCTTC
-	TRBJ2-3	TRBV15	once	CATSGSSTREEYF	TGTGCCACCAGCGGCAGCTCGACTAGAGAAGAGTATTTT
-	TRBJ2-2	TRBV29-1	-	CSVLADTGELFF	TGCAGCGTTCTCGCAGACACCGGGGAGCTGTTTTTT
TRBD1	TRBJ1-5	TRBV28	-	CASSLFSGGGGQPQHF	TGTGCCAGCAGTTTATTCTCAGGGGGAGGAGGTCAGCCCCAGCATTTT
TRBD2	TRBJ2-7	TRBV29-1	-	CSFLLGLAGGPRPYEQYF	TGCAGCTTTCTCCTAGGACTAGCGGGGGGACCCCGACCCTACGAGCAGTACTTC
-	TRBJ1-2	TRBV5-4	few	CASSSGLRPNYGYTF	TGTGCCAGCAGCTCGGGACTACGTCCCAACTATGGCTACACCTTC
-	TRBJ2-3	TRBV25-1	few	CASTFGDTQYF	TGTGCCAGCACTTTCGGAGATACGCAGTATTTT
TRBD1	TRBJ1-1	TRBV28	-	CASSLTAGGTEAFF	TGTGCCAGCAGTCTCACGGCAGGGGGCACTGAAGCTTTCTTT
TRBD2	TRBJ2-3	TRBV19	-	CASSTPGLATDTQYF	TGTGCCAGTAGTACCCCGGGACTAGCCACAGATACGCAGTATTTT
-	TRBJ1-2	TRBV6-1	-	CATTPVGNYGYTF	TGTGCCACCACCCCGGTGGGCAACTATGGCTACACCTTC
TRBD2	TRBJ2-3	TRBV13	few	CASSLRVWGKAGSTDTQYF	TGTGCCAGCAGCTTAAGAGTATGGGGAAAAGCGGGAAGCACAGATACGCAGTATTTT
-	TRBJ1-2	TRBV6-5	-	CASSYAGGYGYTF	TGTGCCAGCAGTTACGCGGGGGGCTATGGCTACACCTTC
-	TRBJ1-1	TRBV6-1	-	CASSELSEAFF	TGTGCCAGCAGTGAATTATCGGAAGCTTTCTTT
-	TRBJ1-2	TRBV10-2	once	CASSAQGSGYTF	TGCGCCAGCAGTGCACAGGGAAGTGGCTACACCTTC
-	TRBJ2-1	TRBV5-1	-	CASSLVPPREEQFF	TGCGCCAGCAGCTTGGTCCCTCCGCGGGAAGAGCAGTTCTTC
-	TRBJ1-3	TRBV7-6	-	CASSLGAGFSSGNTIYF	TGTGCCAGCAGCTTAGGGGCTGGCTTCTCCTCTGGAAACACCATATATTTT
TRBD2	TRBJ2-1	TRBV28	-	CASSSDRLGLAGGGEEALRDEQFF	TGTGCCAGCAGTTCAGACCGCCTCGGACTAGCGGGAGGTGGGGAGGAGGCACTAAGGGATGAGCAGTTCTTC
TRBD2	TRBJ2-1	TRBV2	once	CASQGLEDYNEQFF	TGTGCCAGTCAGGGACTAGAGGACTACAATGAGCAGTTCTTC
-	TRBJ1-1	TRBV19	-	CASSPISGEGGTEAFF	TGTGCCAGTAGTCCGATTTCAGGCGAAGGGGGCACTGAAGCTTTCTTT
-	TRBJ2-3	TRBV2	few	CASKIQTDTQYF	TGTGCCAGCAAAATTCAGACAGATACGCAGTATTTT
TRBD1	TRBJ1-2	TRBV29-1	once	CSAPQDRASSDSYGYTF	TGCAGCGCCCCCCAGGACAGGGCCTCTTCCGATTCCTATGGCTACACCTTC
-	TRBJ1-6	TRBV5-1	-	CASSSGETLHF	TGCGCCAGCAGCTCAGGTGAAACCCTCCACTTT
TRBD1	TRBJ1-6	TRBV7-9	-	CASSLGGGTGYSPLHF	TGTGCCAGCAGCTTAGGTGGGGGGACAGGCTATTCACCCCTCCACTTT
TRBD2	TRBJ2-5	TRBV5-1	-	CASSLGGQETQYF	TGCGCCAGCAGCCTCGGGGGGCAAGAGACCCAGTACTTC
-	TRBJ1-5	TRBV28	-	CASSFTGKYQPQHF	TGTGCCAGCAGTTTTACAGGGAAATATCAGCCCCAGCATTTT
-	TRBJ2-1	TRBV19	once	CASSEGPGSEQFF	TGTGCCAGTAGCGAGGGCCCAGGTAGTGAGCAGTTCTTC
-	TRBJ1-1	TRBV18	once	CASSPDITEAFF	TGTGCCAGCTCACCGGACATCACTGAAGCTTTCTTT
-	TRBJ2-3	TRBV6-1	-	CASSEGPGATTDTQYF	TGTGCCAGCAGTGAAGGACCAGGGGCTACCACAGATACGCAGTATTTT